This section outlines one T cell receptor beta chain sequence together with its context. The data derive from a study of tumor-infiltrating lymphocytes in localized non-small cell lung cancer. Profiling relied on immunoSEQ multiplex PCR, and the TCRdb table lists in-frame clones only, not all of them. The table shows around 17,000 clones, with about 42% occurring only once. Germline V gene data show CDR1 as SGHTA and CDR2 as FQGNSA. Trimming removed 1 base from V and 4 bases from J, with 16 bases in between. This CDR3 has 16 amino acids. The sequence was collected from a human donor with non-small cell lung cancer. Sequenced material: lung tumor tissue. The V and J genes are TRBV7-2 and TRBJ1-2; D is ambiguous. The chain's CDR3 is CASSLGGLLGGYGYTF. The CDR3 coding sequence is TGTGCCAGCAGCTTAGGAGGCCTCCTCGGAGGCTATGGCTACACCTTC.